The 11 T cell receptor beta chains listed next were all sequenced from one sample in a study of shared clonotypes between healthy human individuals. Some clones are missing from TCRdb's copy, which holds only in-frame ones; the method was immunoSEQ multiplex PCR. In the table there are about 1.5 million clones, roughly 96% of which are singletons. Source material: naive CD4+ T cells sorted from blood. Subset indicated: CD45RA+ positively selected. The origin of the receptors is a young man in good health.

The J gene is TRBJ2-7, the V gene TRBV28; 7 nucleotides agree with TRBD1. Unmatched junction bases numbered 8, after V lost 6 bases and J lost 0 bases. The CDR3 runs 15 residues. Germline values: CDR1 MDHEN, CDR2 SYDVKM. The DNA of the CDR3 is TGTGCCAGCAGGTACAGGGGCTCCCACTCCTACGAGCAGTACTTC. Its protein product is CASRYRGSHSYEQYF. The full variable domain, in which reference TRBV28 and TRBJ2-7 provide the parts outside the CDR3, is DVKVTQSSRYLVKRTGEKVFLECVQDMDHENMFWYRQDPGLGLRLIYFSYDVKMKEKGDIPEGYSVSREKKERFSLILESASTNQTSMYLCASRYRGSHSYEQYFGPGTRLTVT.

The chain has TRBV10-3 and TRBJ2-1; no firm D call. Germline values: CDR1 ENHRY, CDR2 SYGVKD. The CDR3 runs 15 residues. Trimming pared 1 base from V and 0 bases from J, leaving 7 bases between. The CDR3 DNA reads TGTGCCATCAGTGAGTTCGTGCGCTCCTACAATGAGCAGTTCTTC. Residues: CAISEFVRSYNEQFF.

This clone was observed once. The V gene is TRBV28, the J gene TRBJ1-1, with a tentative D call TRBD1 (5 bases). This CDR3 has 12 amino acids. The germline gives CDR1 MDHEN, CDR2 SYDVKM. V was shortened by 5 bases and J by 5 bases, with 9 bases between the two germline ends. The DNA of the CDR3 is TGTGCCAGCAGTCACCAGGGTACTGAAGCTTTCTTT. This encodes CASSHQGTEAFF.

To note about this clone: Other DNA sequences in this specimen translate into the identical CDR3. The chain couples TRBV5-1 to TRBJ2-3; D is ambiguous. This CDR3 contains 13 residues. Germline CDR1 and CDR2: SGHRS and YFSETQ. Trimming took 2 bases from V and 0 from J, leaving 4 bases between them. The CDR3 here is CASSFRSTDTQYF. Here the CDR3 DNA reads TGCGCCAGCAGCTTTAGGAGCACAGATACGCAGTATTTT.

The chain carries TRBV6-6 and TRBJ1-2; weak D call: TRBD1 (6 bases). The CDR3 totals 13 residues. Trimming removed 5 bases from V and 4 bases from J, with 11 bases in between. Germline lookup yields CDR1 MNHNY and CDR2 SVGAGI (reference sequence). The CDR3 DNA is TGTGCCAGCAGTATAGACAGGAGCTATGGCTACACCTTC. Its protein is CASSIDRSYGYTF.

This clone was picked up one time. In nucleotides, the CDR3 is TGTGCCAGCAGTTTATATGGACTAGCGACCTACGAGCAGTACTTC. As protein: CASSLYGLATYEQYF. This chain uses TRBV28 with TRBJ2-7; 9 nucleotides agree with TRBD2. This CDR3 contains 15 residues. CDR1 MDHEN and CDR2 SYDVKM come from the germline V gene. The V and J ends lost 1 base and 2 bases, in that order; junction bases with no gene match: 3. The full variable domain, in which reference TRBV28 and TRBJ2-7 provide the parts outside the CDR3, is DVKVTQSSRYLVKRTGEKVFLECVQDMDHENMFWYRQDPGLGLRLIYFSYDVKMKEKGDIPEGYSVSREKKERFSLILESASTNQTSMYLCASSLYGLATYEQYFGPGTRLTVT.

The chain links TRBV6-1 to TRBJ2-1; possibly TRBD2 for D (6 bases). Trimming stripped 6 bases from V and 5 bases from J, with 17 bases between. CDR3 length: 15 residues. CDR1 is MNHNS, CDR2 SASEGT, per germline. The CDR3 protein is CASRGEAGWNNEQFF. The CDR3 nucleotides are TGTGCCAGCAGGGGGGAGGCGGGCTGGAACAATGAGCAGTTCTTC.

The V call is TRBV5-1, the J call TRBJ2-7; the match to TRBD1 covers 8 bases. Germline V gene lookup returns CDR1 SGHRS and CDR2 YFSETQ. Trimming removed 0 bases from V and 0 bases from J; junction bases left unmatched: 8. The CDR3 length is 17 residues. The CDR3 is CASSLAGTGETSYEQYF. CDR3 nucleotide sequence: TGCGCCAGCAGCTTGGCCGGGACAGGTGAAACCTCCTACGAGCAGTACTTC.

The CDR3 sequence is CASSVPTGPGNTIYF. CDR3 nucleotides: TGTGCCAGCAGTGTACCGACGGGTCCTGGAAACACCATATATTTT. The chain is built from TRBV2 and TRBJ1-3, with no clear D. Trimming took 4 bases from V and 2 from J, leaving 12 bases between them. The CDR3 contains 15 residues. Germline CDR1 is SNHLY and CDR2 is FYNNEI.

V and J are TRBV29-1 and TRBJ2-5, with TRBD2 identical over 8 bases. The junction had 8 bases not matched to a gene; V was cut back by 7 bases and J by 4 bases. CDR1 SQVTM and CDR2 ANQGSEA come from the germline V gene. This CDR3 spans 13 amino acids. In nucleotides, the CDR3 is TGCAGCGGGGGGCGGGGGGAGCGAGAGACCCAGTACTTC. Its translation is CSGGRGERETQYF.

CDR3 residues: CASSRGQSSYNEQFF. The DNA for the CDR3 is TGTGCCAGCAGCCGGGGACAAAGCTCCTACAATGAGCAGTTCTTC. V and J are TRBV11-2 and TRBJ2-1; weak D call: TRBD1 (6 bases). Germline CDR1 reads SGHAT; CDR2 reads FQNNGV. Trimming took off 5 bases at V and 0 bases at J, with 11 bases between the two ends. This CDR3 contains 15 residues. Full variable domain (remainder filled in from reference TRBV11-2 and TRBJ2-1): EAGVAQSPRYKIIEKRQSVAFWCNPISGHATLYWYQQILGQGPKLLIQFQNNGVVDDSQLPKDRFSAERLKGVDSTLKIQPAKLEDSAVYLCASSRGQSSYNEQFFGPGTRLTVL.